Below are 2 T cell receptor beta chains sequenced from a single sample in a study of T cells in Graves' hyperthyroidism and ophthalmopathy. Amplified TCR beta CDR3 regions derived from RNA transcripts. RT-PCR in the first round (using the HTBI primer set) targeted the TCR CDR3. TCRdb re-called the multiplex PCR reads through MiXCR, storing one row per CDR3 protein. The sample yields roughly 420,000 distinct CDR3 sequences, 15% to 19% seen once. Sequencing was done on a sample of blood. All receptors derive from a woman aged 18-29 years with Graves' hyperthyroidism.

This clonotype was observed at least ten times. The chain has TRBV30 and TRBJ2-1; D is possibly TRBD1 or TRBD2 (5 bases each). V was cut by 2 bases and J by 0 bases, with 8 bases left in between. Germline V gene sequence: CDR1 GTSNPN, CDR2 SVGIG (reference sequence). The CDR3 length is 14 residues. CDR3 amino acids: CAWSSGSSYNEQFF. The CDR3 DNA reads TGTGCCTGGAGTTCAGGGAGCTCCTACAATGAGCAGTTCTTC.

This clonotype was seen many times. The chain couples TRBV12-3 or TRBV12-4 to TRBJ2-3, with 8 bases matching TRBD2. Trimming took 5 bases from V and 7 from J; bases not matched to a gene: 11. This CDR3 contains 15 residues. The CDR3, as DNA: TGTGCCAGCAGTGCTAGCGGGCCCCACATGAATACGCAGTATTTT. Its protein product is CASSASGPHMNTQYF.